This T cell receptor (beta chain) was identified during a study of cytomegalovirus exposure and HLA in healthy donors. Note on this clone: Its antigen is undetermined.

Study results and limitations: Cytomegalovirus association was assigned to about 150 TCR beta chains. Using the classifier, cytomegalovirus status was reportedly diagnosed with high specificity and sensitivity.

This CDR3 has 14 amino acids. V was cut by 4 bases and J by 5 bases, with 14 bases left in between. The germline V gene has CDR1 MGHRA and CDR2 YSYEKL. The data were produced by immunoSEQ multiplex PCR, yet TCRdb's version contains in-frame clones alone and is incomplete. Seen here are some 200,000 clones, more than 75% observed once, and the top ten hold more than 5.5%. Separate from the roughly 610-subject first cohort, the roughly 120-subject validation cohort was the one that the donors belonged to. The source is a man aged 30 to 39 in good health and CMV-seropositive. V and J are TRBV4-1 and TRBJ1-1; D is unclear. The sequenced sample consisted of PBMCs. As DNA, the CDR3 is TGCGCCAGCAGCCTTGGGGAGGGTAGGACTGAAGCTTTCTTT. Protein sequence: CASSLGEGRTEAFF.